A single sample gave rise to the 18 T cell receptor beta chains below, sequenced in a study of beta chain features in type 1 diabetes. Findings and caveats of the study: Moderate but significant shortening of TCRB CDR3s was recorded in all four CD4+ subsets from Type 1 diabetes patients.

For these receptors, no antigen is known. Sequenced material consisted of expressed TCRB transcripts (all of the isolated RNA was reverse transcribed). Measured with immunoSEQ multiplex PCR; TCRdb has only the in-frame clones, and not every one. The sample gives around 600,000 clones, under 15% of which show up once; approximately 0.11% is in the top ten. Sequencing was done on a sample of naive CD4+ T cells from blood. The receptor set was obtained from a man aged 30 to 39 with type 1 diabetes.

The chain couples TRBV9 to TRBJ1-2, with D tentatively TRBD1 (5 bases). Per germline, CDR1 SGDLS and CDR2 YYNGEE. This CDR3 region has 16 residues. V was shortened by 0 bases and J by 3 bases, with 15 bases between the two germline ends. This CDR3 reads CASSVDPSAGDYGYTF. Here the CDR3 DNA reads TGTGCCAGCAGCGTAGATCCATCGGCGGGGGACTATGGCTACACCTTC.

The V gene is TRBV13, the J gene TRBJ2-1; D tentatively fits TRBD1 or TRBD2 (5 bases each). Between the trimmed V and J ends, which lost 4 bases and 8 bases, there was a span of 12 bases. Germline-derived CDR1 and CDR2 are PRHDT and FYEKMQ (reference sequence). CDR3 length equals 13 residues. In nucleotides, the CDR3 is TGTGCCAGCAGCTCGCGAGTGGGGGATGAGCAGTTCTTC. Amino acid sequence: CASSSRVGDEQFF.

The J gene is TRBJ2-2, the V gene TRBV2; D is ambiguous. The CDR3 spans 13 residues. Germline V lookup: CDR1 SNHLY, CDR2 FYNNEI. Deletions cut 6 bases from V and 2 bases from J, with 7 bases between. In DNA, the CDR3 is TGTGCCAGCAGCGCGTCCAACACCGGGGAGCTGTTTTTT. Its translation is CASSASNTGELFF.

The chain joins TRBV9 to TRBJ1-6; TRBD1 is a possible D gene (6 bases). V lost 0 bases and J 10 bases, leaving 14 bases between the germline ends. The CDR3 runs to 15 residues. The germline V gene encodes CDR1 SGDLS and CDR2 YYNGEE. The CDR3 loop is CASSVASGAGSPLHF. In DNA form, the CDR3 reads TGTGCCAGCAGCGTAGCTTCGGGGGCGGGCTCACCCCTCCACTTT.

This clone showed up just a few times. CDR3 DNA sequence: TGTGCCAGCTCACCAGGGGAAAACGAGCAGTACTTC. The encoded protein is CASSPGENEQYF. The V and J genes are TRBV18 and TRBJ2-7; no definite D call. The CDR3 has 12 amino acids. The germline V gene encodes CDR1 KGHSH and CDR2 LQKENI. V was shortened by 2 bases and J by 5 bases, with 7 bases between the two germline ends. The full variable domain, its missing parts supplied by reference TRBV18 and TRBJ2-7, is NAGVMQNPRHLVRRRGQEARLRCSPMKGHSHVYWYRQLPEEGLKFMVYLQKENIIDESGMPKERFSAEFPKEGPSILRIQQVVRGDSAAYFCASSPGENEQYFGPGTRLTVT.

The chain uses TRBV14 and TRBJ2-7; 10 positions agree with TRBD2. The V gene's germline CDR1 is SGHDN and CDR2 FVKESK. CDR3 length: 15 amino acids. Trimming took 2 bases from V and 4 from J; bases not matched to a gene: 5. CDR3 sequence: CASSQISGGRYEQYF. The CDR3 bases are TGTGCCAGCAGCCAAATTAGCGGGGGGAGATACGAGCAGTACTTC.

In this sample, this clone turned up a few times. V and J are TRBV7-2 and TRBJ2-1; 10 positions agree with TRBD2. The J segment lost 0 bases and the V segment lost 1 base, leaving 9 bases of the junction unmatched. Germline assignment: CDR1 SGHTA and CDR2 FQGNSA. CDR3 length: 19 residues. CDR3 amino acids: CASSLGFSGGPSSYNEQFF. CDR3 coding DNA: TGTGCCAGCAGCTTAGGGTTTAGCGGGGGGCCTAGCTCCTACAATGAGCAGTTCTTC.

The rearrangement joins TRBV13 to TRBJ2-1; D is ambiguous. Deletions cut 3 bases from V and 2 bases from J, with 5 bases between. The germline gives CDR1 PRHDT, CDR2 FYEKMQ (reference sequence). The CDR3 length is 13 residues. The CDR3 DNA reads as TGTGCCAGCAGCTTCCAAGCCTACAATGAGCAGTTCTTC. Protein product: CASSFQAYNEQFF.

This clone came up a few times. In DNA form, the CDR3 reads TGTGCCAGCAGGGGACCGGGCACCAATGAAAAACTGTTTTTT. This encodes CASRGPGTNEKLFF. The V call is TRBV5-4, the J call TRBJ1-4; a possible D gene is TRBD1 (5 bases). The ends were cut back, 5 bases at V and 5 bases at J, with 13 bases in the middle. This CDR3 is 14 amino acids long. Germline CDR1 SGHNT, CDR2 YYREEE (reference sequence).

This clone was picked up a small number of times. The chain is built from TRBV7-8 and TRBJ1-6; tentatively, D is TRBD1 (6 bases). The CDR3 is 13 amino acids. The V and J ends lost 2 bases and 11 bases respectively, with 10 bases between them. Germline V gene data show CDR1 as SGHVS and CDR2 as FQNEAQ. The CDR3 loop is CASSLWTVPPLHF. CDR3 bases: TGTGCCAGCAGCTTATGGACAGTGCCACCCCTCCACTTT.

This clone was counted a few times. The same CDR3 also results from other DNA sequences found in this sample. This sequence joins TRBV4-1 and TRBJ2-3; D gene ambiguous. Looked up from germline, CDR1 is MGHRA and CDR2 is YSYEKL. V was clipped by 1 base and J by 3 bases, with 5 bases between them. The CDR3 loop spans 13 amino acids. The CDR3 sequence: CASSQASTDTQYF. The CDR3 bases are TGCGCCAGCAGCCAAGCGTCGACAGATACGCAGTATTTT.

The genes are TRBV2 and TRBJ2-7; D might be TRBD1 (6 bases). The CDR3 loop spans 14 amino acids. V was trimmed by 6 bases and J by 5 bases, leaving 17 bases between them. Germline V lookup: CDR1 SNHLY, CDR2 FYNNEI. The CDR3 coding sequence is TGTGCCAGCAGCATCGACAGGCGTTTACACGAGCAGTACTTC. The encoded protein is CASSIDRRLHEQYF.

Only a few counts were recorded for this clone. Other DNA sequences of this sample code for an identical CDR3. The chain employs TRBV2 and TRBJ2-3; a weak D match, TRBD1 (5 bases). This CDR3 has 14 amino acids. Germline V CDR1 and CDR2: SNHLY, FYNNEI. V was clipped by 3 bases and J by 1 base, with 8 bases between them. The CDR3 region is CASSEGQGTDTQYF. In DNA form, the CDR3 reads TGTGCCAGCAGTGAGGGGCAGGGCACAGATACGCAGTATTTT.

This clone has more than one count but fewer than ten. V and J are TRBV7-9 and TRBJ2-1; weak D call: TRBD2 (6 bases). The CDR3 runs to 15 residues. V gave up 5 bases and J gave up 4 bases, with 15 bases separating them. Germline-derived CDR1 and CDR2 are SEHNR and FQNEAQ (reference sequence). The chain's CDR3 is CASSHRGTSYNEQFF. CDR3 sequence (DNA): TGTGCCAGCAGCCACCGCGGGACGTCATACAATGAGCAGTTCTTC.

The V and J genes are TRBV6-1 and TRBJ1-1; the D gene is possibly TRBD1 (6 bases). Trimming took 1 base from V and 2 from J, leaving 8 bases between them. Germline V CDR1 and CDR2: MNHNS, SASEGT. CDR3 length equals 14 residues. CDR3 in DNA: TGTGCCAGCAGTGAAGGGACAGAAAACACTGAAGCTTTCTTT. Translated, it gives CASSEGTENTEAFF.

In DNA, the CDR3 is TGTGCCAGCAGCGTAGGCGGGACAGGGGCCGAAGAGACCCAGTACTTC. This encodes CASSVGGTGAEETQYF. The genes are TRBV9 and TRBJ2-5; 10 positions agree with TRBD1. There are 16 residues in the CDR3. With V trimmed by 0 bases and J by 3 bases, 5 bases remained unmatched. Per germline, CDR1 SGDLS and CDR2 YYNGEE.

This clone has more than one count but fewer than ten. The chain has TRBV11-2 and TRBJ2-1, with TRBD1 matching over 8 bases. From germline, CDR1 is SGHAT and CDR2 FQNNGV. The ends lost 7 bases at V and 5 bases at J; junction bases unmatched: 7. There are 14 residues in the CDR3. The CDR3 loop is CASNRATGDNEQFF. In DNA form, the CDR3 reads TGTGCCAGCAATAGAGCGACAGGGGACAATGAGCAGTTCTTC.

This clone was seen a handful of times. The V and J genes are TRBV4-2 and TRBJ1-1; D gene uncertain. Germline V gene lookup returns CDR1 LGHNA and CDR2 YNFKEQ. V lost 1 base and J 1 base, leaving 4 bases between the germline ends. CDR3 length: 13 residues. CDR3 sequence reads: CASSQGRNTEAFF. The CDR3 DNA reads as TGTGCCAGCAGCCAAGGTAGGAACACTGAAGCTTTCTTT.